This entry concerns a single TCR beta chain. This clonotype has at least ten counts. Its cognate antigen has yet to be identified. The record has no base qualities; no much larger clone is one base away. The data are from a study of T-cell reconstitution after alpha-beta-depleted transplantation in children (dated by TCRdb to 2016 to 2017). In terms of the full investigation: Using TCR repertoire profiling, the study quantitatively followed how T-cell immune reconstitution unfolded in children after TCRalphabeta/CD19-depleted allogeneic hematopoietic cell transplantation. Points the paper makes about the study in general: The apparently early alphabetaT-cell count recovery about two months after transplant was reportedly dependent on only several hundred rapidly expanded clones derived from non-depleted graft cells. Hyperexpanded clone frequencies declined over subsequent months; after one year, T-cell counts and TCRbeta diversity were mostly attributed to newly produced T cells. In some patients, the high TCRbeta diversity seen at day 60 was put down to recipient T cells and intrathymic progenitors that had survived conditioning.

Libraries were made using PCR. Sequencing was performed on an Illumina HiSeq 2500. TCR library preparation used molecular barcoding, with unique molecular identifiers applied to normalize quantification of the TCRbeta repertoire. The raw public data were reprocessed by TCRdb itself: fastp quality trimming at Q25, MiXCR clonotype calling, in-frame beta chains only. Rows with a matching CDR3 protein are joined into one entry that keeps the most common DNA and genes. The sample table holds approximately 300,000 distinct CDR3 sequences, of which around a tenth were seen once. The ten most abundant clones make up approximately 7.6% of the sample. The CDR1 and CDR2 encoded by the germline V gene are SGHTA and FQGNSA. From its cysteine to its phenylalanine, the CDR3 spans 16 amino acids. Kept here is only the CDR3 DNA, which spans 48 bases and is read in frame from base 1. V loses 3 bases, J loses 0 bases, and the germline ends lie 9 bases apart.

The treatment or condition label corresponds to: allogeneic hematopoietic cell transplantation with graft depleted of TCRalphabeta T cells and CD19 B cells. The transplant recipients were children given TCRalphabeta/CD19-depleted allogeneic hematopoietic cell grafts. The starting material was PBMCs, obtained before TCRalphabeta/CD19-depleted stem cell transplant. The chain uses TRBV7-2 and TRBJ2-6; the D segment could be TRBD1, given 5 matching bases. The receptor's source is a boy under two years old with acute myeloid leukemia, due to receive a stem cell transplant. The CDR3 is CASSLATASGANVLTF. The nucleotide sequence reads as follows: TGTGCCAGCAGCTTGGCGACAGCCTCTGGGGCCAACGTCCTGACTTTC.